This TCR beta chain is from a study of beta chain features in type 1 diabetes. Study conclusions and caveats: Shorter TCRB CDR3s, moderately but significantly so, were found in Type 1 diabetes patients in all four CD4+ subsets. Reduced insertions and increased deletions marked VDJ junctions in type 1 diabetes patients.

To note about this clone: The antigen is unknown.

Germline CDR1 reads SGHRS; CDR2 reads YFSETQ. The J segment lost 7 bases and the V segment lost 7 bases, leaving 3 bases of the junction unmatched. This CDR3 comprises 11 residues. The study reverse transcribed the entire isolated RNA, so it sequenced expressed TCRB transcripts. Libraries were prepared by immunoSEQ multiplex PCR; TCRdb keeps only in-frame clonotypes and omits some of them. Among a few hundred thousand clones listed, approximately 15% were seen once. This sequence originates from a man under 40 with type 1 diabetes. The chain has TRBV5-1 and TRBJ1-2, with TRBD1 identical over 8 bases. Sequencing input: naive CD4+ T cells from blood. CDR3: CASGQGRGYTF. CDR3 nucleotide sequence: TGCGCCAGCGGACAGGGCCGTGGCTACACCTTC. Full variable domain (outside the CDR3, taken from reference TRBV5-1 and TRBJ1-2): KAGVTQTPRYLIKTRGQQVTLSCSPISGHRSVSWYQQTPGQGLQFLFEYFSETQRNKGNFPGRFSGRQFSNSRSEMNVSTLELGDSALYLCASGQGRGYTFGSGTRLTVV.